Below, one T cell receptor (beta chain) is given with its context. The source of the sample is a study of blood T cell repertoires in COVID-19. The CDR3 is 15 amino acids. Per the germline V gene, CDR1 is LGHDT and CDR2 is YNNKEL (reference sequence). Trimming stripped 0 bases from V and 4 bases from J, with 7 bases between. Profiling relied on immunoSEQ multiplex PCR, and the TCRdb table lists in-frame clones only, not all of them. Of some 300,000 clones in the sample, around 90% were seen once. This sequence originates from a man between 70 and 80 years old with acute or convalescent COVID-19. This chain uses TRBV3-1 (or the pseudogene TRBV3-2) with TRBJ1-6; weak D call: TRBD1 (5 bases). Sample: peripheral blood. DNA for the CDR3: TGTGCCAGCAGCCAAGAAGGGGTTTATAATTCACCCCTCCACTTT. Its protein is CASSQEGVYNSPLHF.